The clone carrying this TCR beta chain occurred a few times. One junction end disagrees with the germline gene, perhaps due to a read error. These data originate in a study of PD-L1 blockade in urothelial cancer. As for the study in general: Blood-derived samples held a median roughly 150,000 T cells.

The time point here: pretreatment peripheral blood. Anywhere from 1 to 8 samples came from each patient, spanning pretreatment and on-treatment. Assay used: immunoSEQ multiplex PCR; TCRdb lists only in-frame clones, some missing. The sample carries about 72,000 clones, approximately 83% recorded once. This CDR3 contains 13 residues. Germline lookup yields CDR1 SSHAT and CDR2 FNYEAQ (reference sequence). The chain uses TRBV7-7 and TRBJ1-4; D is possibly TRBD1 (5 bases). Sequenced here: PBMCs, sampled around atezolizumab (anti-PD-L1) treatment. This TCR came from a man aged 60 to 69 with urothelial cancer. The CDR3 DNA reads as TGTGCTAGCAGCATGGACACAAATGAAAAACTGTTTTTT. Amino acids: CASSMDTNEKLFF.